These 17 T cell receptor beta chains came from one sample sequenced in a study of long-term antiretroviral therapy in people with HIV. They ran version v3.0 of the immunoSEQ assay at survey level. Measured with immunoSEQ multiplex PCR; TCRdb has only the in-frame clones, and not every one. The sample gives about 24,000 clones, around 85% of which show up once; roughly 15% is in the top ten. The material was unsorted PBMCs, obtained 1.2 years after starting antiretroviral therapy. The receptor set was obtained from a man in his forties or fifties with HIV.

The chain links TRBV15 to TRBJ1-1; 10 bases map to TRBD1. Looked up from germline, CDR1 is LNHNV and CDR2 is YYDKDF (reference sequence). V lost 1 base and J lost 5; bases outside the gene matches: 4. This CDR3 region has 15 residues. The CDR3 bases are TGTGCCACCAGCAGAGGAGGACAGGGGGTTACTGAAGCTTTCTTT. It is translated as CATSRGGQGVTEAFF.

The genes are TRBV6-5 and TRBJ1-1, with unresolved D. Germline values: CDR1 MNHEY, CDR2 SVGAGI. The V end lost 6 bases, the J end lost 5 bases, and 13 bases lay between the germline ends. The CDR3 covers 13 residues. CDR3 region: CASRGPLWTEAFF. CDR3 nucleotide sequence: TGTGCCAGCAGAGGGCCCCTCTGGACTGAAGCTTTCTTT.

This clone appeared once. The chain recombines TRBV7-9 with TRBJ1-2; D might be TRBD1 (6 bases). The CDR3 runs 14 residues. Trimming left V 6 bases short and J 7 bases short, with 18 bases between. Germline V gene sequence: CDR1 SEHNR, CDR2 FQNEAQ (reference sequence). CDR3 in DNA: TGTGCCAGCAGACCTGAATGGGGGCGCGGTGGCTACACCTTC. Protein product: CASRPEWGRGGYTF.

The rearrangement links TRBV5-5 to TRBJ2-7; no clear D gene. The CDR3 has 13 amino acids. V lost 0 bases to trimming and J lost 5 bases, with 9 bases between them. Germline CDR1 SGHKS, CDR2 YYEKEE (reference sequence). The CDR3 is CASSLVVGNEQYF. CDR3 DNA sequence: TGTGCCAGCAGCTTGGTGGTCGGAAACGAGCAGTACTTC.

This sequence joins TRBV6-5 and TRBJ2-5; D unresolved. The ends were cut back, 6 bases at V and 10 bases at J, with 15 bases in the middle. CDR1 and CDR2 from the germline V gene are MNHEY and SVGAGI. The CDR3 sequence is 12 residues long. The CDR3 spells CASSSTTQDQYF. DNA for the CDR3: TGTGCCAGCAGCTCCACCACGCAGGACCAGTACTTC.

In its sample, this clone ranks as medium-sized. The chain joins TRBV2 to TRBJ2-7; 7 nucleotides match TRBD1. The CDR3 loop spans 18 amino acids. J gave up 4 bases and V 4 bases, and 19 bases lay outside the gene matches. Germline V gene data show CDR1 as SNHLY and CDR2 as FYNNEI. In DNA form, the CDR3 reads TGTGCCAGCAGTGGACAAGGCGGCCGGGACAGTTACGCTTACGAGCAGTACTTC. It translates to CASSGQGGRDSYAYEQYF.

Here the CDR3 DNA reads TGCGCCAGCAGCCGTACTCTCAGGGGCCAACACGGCGGGGCCGGGGAGCTGTTTTTT. It specifies CASSRTLRGQHGGAGELFF. The chain combines TRBV5-1 with TRBJ2-2; D might be TRBD1 or TRBD2, each matching 6 bases. The length of the CDR3 is 19 residues. The V end was cut by 4 bases, the J end by 6 bases, with 28 bases between. CDR1 and CDR2 from the germline V gene are SGHRS and YFSETQ.

The chain carries TRBV15 and TRBJ2-7; no clear D gene. The germline V gene has CDR1 LNHNV and CDR2 YYDKDF (reference sequence). The CDR3 has 15 amino acids. Between the trimmed V and J ends, which lost 1 base and 1 base, there was a span of 11 bases. CDR3 bases: TGTGCCACCAGCAGAGGTACGGCCAGTTCCTACGAGCAGTACTTC. Encoded protein: CATSRGTASSYEQYF.

This clone appeared a few times. The J gene is TRBJ1-3, the V gene TRBV27, with D maybe TRBD1 (6 bases). This CDR3 contains 16 residues. Germline V gives CDR1 MNHEY, CDR2 SMNVEV (reference sequence). Trimming left V 0 bases short and J 1 base short, with 10 bases between. The CDR3 DNA is TGTGCCAGCAGTTTATCCCCCAGGGGTTCTGGAAACACCATATATTTT. This codes for CASSLSPRGSGNTIYF.

The rearrangement uses TRBV18 and TRBJ2-2; TRBD1 aligns across 7 bases. The CDR3 sequence is 14 residues long. J lost 5 bases, V lost 3 bases, and 3 bases had no gene match. Germline loops: CDR1 KGHSH, CDR2 LQKENI. The CDR3 nucleotides read TGTGCCAGCTCACCCGAGACAGGGACCGGGGAGCTGTTTTTT. Translation gives CASSPETGTGELFF.

This clone appeared once. Germline is not matched at one junction end, which may reflect a read error. The chain uses TRBV7-7 and TRBJ2-5; D is uncertain. This CDR3 contains 13 residues. Germline V lookup: CDR1 SSHAT, CDR2 FNYEAQ (reference sequence). The CDR3 protein is CASSSRLQETQYF. CDR3 nucleotides: TGTGCTAGCAGCTCCAGATTACAAGAGACCCAGTACTTC.

The CDR3 spells CASSLEAGGPQNIQYF. CDR3 in DNA: TGTGCCAGCAGCTTAGAGGCGGGGGGGCCCCAAAACATTCAGTACTTC. This chain connects TRBV7-6 to TRBJ2-4; the match to TRBD2 covers 9 bases. J gave up 5 bases and V 1 base, and 6 bases lay outside the gene matches. CDR1 is SGHVS and CDR2 is FNYEAQ in the germline V gene. This CDR3 comprises 16 residues.

The chain links TRBV7-9 to TRBJ2-7, with D hard to call. With 3 bases removed from V and 4 bases from J, the gap between germline ends came to 13 bases. In germline, CDR1 is SEHNR, CDR2 FQNEAQ (reference sequence). The CDR3 consists of 14 residues. The CDR3 sequence is CASSLGGFGYEQYF. The CDR3, as DNA: TGTGCCAGCAGCTTGGGTGGGTTTGGGTACGAGCAGTACTTC.

In the case of this clone: The same CDR3 can be traced to other DNA sequences in this sample. This chain joins TRBV18 and TRBJ1-1; D might be TRBD1 (6 bases). The CDR3 is 13 residues long. Germline V lookup: CDR1 KGHSH, CDR2 LQKENI. The V end lost 3 bases, the J end lost 3 bases, and 8 bases lay between the germline ends. This CDR3 is CASSPNRDTEAFF. The CDR3 bases are TGTGCCAGCTCACCTAACAGGGACACTGAAGCTTTCTTT. The full variable domain, in which reference TRBV18 and TRBJ1-1 provide the parts outside the CDR3, is NAGVMQNPRHLVRRRGQEARLRCSPMKGHSHVYWYRQLPEEGLKFMVYLQKENIIDESGMPKERFSAEFPKEGPSILRIQQVVRGDSAAYFCASSPNRDTEAFFGQGTRLTVV.

This clone was counted a few times. The chain combines TRBV6-1 with TRBJ1-2, with D unclear. The CDR3 contains 14 residues. Germline V gene data show CDR1 as MNHNS and CDR2 as SASEGT. The V and J ends lost 5 bases and 4 bases respectively, with 14 bases between them. CDR3 DNA sequence: TGTGCCAGCAGTCCAAGACCAGACTTCTATGGCTACACCTTC. Its protein product is CASSPRPDFYGYTF.

The chain couples TRBV28 to TRBJ2-7, with a tentative D call TRBD2 (6 bases). This CDR3 is built from 17 residues. Germline V gene data show CDR1 as MDHEN and CDR2 as SYDVKM. V dropped 3 bases and J dropped 0 bases, with 18 bases sitting between them. CDR3 in amino acids: CASSFSRGMWLSYEQYF. The CDR3 nucleotides are TGTGCCAGCAGTTTTTCCCGGGGGATGTGGCTCTCCTACGAGCAGTACTTC.

The gene calls are TRBV5-6 and TRBJ2-7, with 7 positions matching TRBD1. V lost 1 base to trimming and J lost 0 bases; unmatched junction nucleotides: 7. The CDR3 spans 16 residues. Germline V gene data show CDR1 as SGHDT and CDR2 as YYEEEE. As DNA, the CDR3 is TGTGCCAGCAGCTTGTTAACGGGACAGCTCTCCTACGAGCAGTACTTC. It translates to CASSLLTGQLSYEQYF.